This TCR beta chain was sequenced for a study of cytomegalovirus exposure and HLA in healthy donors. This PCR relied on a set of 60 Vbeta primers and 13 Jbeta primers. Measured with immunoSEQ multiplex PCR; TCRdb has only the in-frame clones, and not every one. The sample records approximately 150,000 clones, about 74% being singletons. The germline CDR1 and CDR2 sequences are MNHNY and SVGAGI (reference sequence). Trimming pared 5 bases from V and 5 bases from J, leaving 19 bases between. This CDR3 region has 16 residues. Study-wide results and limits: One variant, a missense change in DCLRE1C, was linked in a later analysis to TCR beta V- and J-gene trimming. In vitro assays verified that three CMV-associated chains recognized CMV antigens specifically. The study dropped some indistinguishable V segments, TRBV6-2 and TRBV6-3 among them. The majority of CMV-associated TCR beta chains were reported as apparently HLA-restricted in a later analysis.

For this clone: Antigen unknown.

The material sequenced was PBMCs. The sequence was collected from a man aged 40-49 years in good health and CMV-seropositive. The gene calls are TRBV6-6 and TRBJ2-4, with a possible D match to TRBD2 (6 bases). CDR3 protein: CASSVGGPQRENIQYF. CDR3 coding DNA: TGTGCCAGCAGTGTGGGAGGCCCCCAAAGGGAAAACATTCAGTACTTC.